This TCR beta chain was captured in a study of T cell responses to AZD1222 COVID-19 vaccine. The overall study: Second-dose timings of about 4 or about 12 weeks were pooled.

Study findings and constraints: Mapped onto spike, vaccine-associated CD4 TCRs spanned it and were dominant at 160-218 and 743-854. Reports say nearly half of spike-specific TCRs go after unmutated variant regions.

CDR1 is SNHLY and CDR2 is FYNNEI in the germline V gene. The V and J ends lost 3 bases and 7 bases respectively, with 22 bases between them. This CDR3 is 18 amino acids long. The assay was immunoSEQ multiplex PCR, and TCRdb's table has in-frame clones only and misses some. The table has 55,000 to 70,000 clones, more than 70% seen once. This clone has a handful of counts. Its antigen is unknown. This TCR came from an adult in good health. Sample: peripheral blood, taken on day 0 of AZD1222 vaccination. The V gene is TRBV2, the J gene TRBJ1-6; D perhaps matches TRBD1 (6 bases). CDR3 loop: CASSEGSRGLAVNSPLHF. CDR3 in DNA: TGTGCCAGCAGTGAGGGGAGTCGGGGGCTAGCGGTCAATTCACCCCTCCACTTT. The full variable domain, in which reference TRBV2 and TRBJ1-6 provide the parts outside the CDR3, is EPEVTQTPSHQVTQMGQEVILRCVPISNHLYFYWYRQILGQKVEFLVSFYNNEISEKSEIFDDQFSVERPDGSNFTLKIRSTKLEDSAMYFCASSEGSRGLAVNSPLHFGNGTRLTVT.